The clone carrying this T cell receptor (beta chain) was counted between two and nine times. Germline V gene sequence: CDR1 LNHNV, CDR2 YYDKDF (reference sequence). The CDR3 is made up of 12 amino acids. V lost 6 bases and J lost 6, with 10 bases in between. The data were taken from a study of T cells after posttransplantation cyclophosphamide. Treatment was busulfan-fludarabine conditioning, a marrow graft, and cyclophosphamide on days +3 and +4. Profiled with immunoSEQ multiplex PCR; TCRdb holds only in-frame clones, not every one. The sample carries under 8,500 clones, roughly four fifths recorded once.

The rearrangement links TRBV15 to TRBJ2-3; D is unresolved. Sample: CD4+ T cells sorted from blood, taken 950 to 1,200 days after allogeneic stem cell transplant with posttransplant cyclophosphamide. The source of this sequence is a female patient aged 40 to 55 who received an allogeneic stem cell transplant from a related donor, was CMV-positive, and had no GVHD. Some T cells could come from the graft donor. The CDR3 DNA sequence: TGTGCCACCAGTGCGGTTCGCGATACGCAGTATTTT. Residues: CATSAVRDTQYF.